Below are 21 T cell receptor beta chains sequenced from a single sample in a study of blood T cell repertoires in COVID-19. The assay was immunoSEQ multiplex PCR, and TCRdb's table has in-frame clones only and misses some. The sample lists approximately 260,000 clones; around 83% were seen once. What was sequenced was PBMCs or T cells enriched from blood (not recorded which). All receptors derive from a woman aged 45 to 65 who had been exposed to COVID-19.

The chain has TRBV5-6 and TRBJ2-5, with TRBD2 matching over 7 bases. The CDR3 loop spans 17 amino acids. CDR1 is SGHDT and CDR2 is YYEEEE in the germline V gene. V gave up 1 base and J gave up 5 bases; unmatched junction bases: 14. CDR3 residues: CASSLRVGGKSEETQYF. In DNA form, the CDR3 reads TGTGCCAGCAGCTTGCGAGTGGGGGGGAAGTCGGAGGAGACCCAGTACTTC. Combining the CDR3 with reference TRBV5-6 and TRBJ2-5 gives the whole variable domain DAGVTQSPTHLIKTRGQQVTLRCSPKSGHDTVSWYQQALGQGPQFIFQYYEEEERQRGNFPDRFSGHQFPNYSSELNVNALLLGDSALYLCASSLRVGGKSEETQYFGPGTRLLVL.

Details on this clone: A read error may account for a junction end that differs from germline. The sample carries other DNA sequences with the same CDR3. The chain uses TRBV13 and TRBJ2-4; 11 positions match TRBD2. The CDR3 sequence is 15 residues long. Germline CDR1 and CDR2: PRHDT and FYEKMQ (reference sequence). DNA for the CDR3: TGTGCTAGCAGCTTAGCGGGGGGGCCCGGAAACATTCAGTACTTC. Translated: CASSLAGGPGNIQYF.

This clone came up once. V is TRBV7-2 and J is TRBJ1-3; TRBD1 is a possible D gene (6 bases). Germline CDR1 reads SGHTA; CDR2 reads FQGNSA. The CDR3 has 15 amino acids. Trimming took off 4 bases at V and 4 bases at J, with 14 bases between the two ends. The CDR3 here is CASSSAGASGNTIYF. Here the CDR3 DNA reads TGTGCCAGCAGCTCCGCAGGGGCTTCAGGAAACACCATATATTTT.

The DNA for the CDR3 is TGTGCCAGGGGGACAGGGACTTATAATTCACCCCTCCACTTT. Protein sequence: CARGTGTYNSPLHF. The chain links TRBV2 to TRBJ1-6, with 9 bases identical to TRBD1. The CDR3 spans 14 residues. Looked up from germline, CDR1 is SNHLY and CDR2 is FYNNEI. The trim removed 9 bases at V and 4 bases at J, leaving 4 bases unmatched.

This clone was seen once. The CDR3 protein is CASSARQGSGELFF. CDR3 nucleotides: TGTGCCAGCAGCGCCCGACAGGGGTCCGGGGAGCTGTTTTTT. The rearrangement uses TRBV9 and TRBJ2-2; 8 bases are shared with TRBD1. Germline V gene sequence: CDR1 SGDLS, CDR2 YYNGEE. J lost 6 bases, V lost 3 bases, and 4 bases had no gene match. The length of the CDR3 is 14 residues. Full variable domain (missing parts from reference TRBV9 and TRBJ2-2): DSGVTQTPKHLITATGQRVTLRCSPRSGDLSVYWYQQSLDQGLQFLIQYYNGEERAKGNILERFSAQQFPDLHSELNLSSLELGDSALYFCASSARQGSGELFFGEGSRLTVL.

The V gene is TRBV12-5, the J gene TRBJ2-2; weak D call: TRBD1 (6 bases). This CDR3 has 16 residues. The V and J ends lost 1 base and 1 base respectively, with 10 bases between them. The germline gives CDR1 LGHNT, CDR2 FRNRAP. The CDR3 loop is CASGLATGWNTGELFF. In DNA form, the CDR3 reads TGTGCTAGTGGTTTGGCAACAGGGTGGAACACCGGGGAGCTGTTTTTT.

The CDR3 spells CASSQESGTGRNQPQHF. DNA for the CDR3: TGTGCCAGCAGCCAAGAAAGTGGGACAGGACGCAATCAGCCCCAGCATTTT. The chain uses TRBV3-1 (or the pseudogene TRBV3-2) and TRBJ1-5, with 8 nucleotides matching TRBD1. The germline V gene encodes CDR1 LGHDT and CDR2 YNNKEL (reference sequence). Germline trimming cut 0 bases from V and 2 bases from J; bases unmatched to any gene: 6. CDR3 length equals 17 residues.

The chain couples TRBV30 to TRBJ1-2, with 10 bases aligning to TRBD1. The germline V gene encodes CDR1 GTSNPN and CDR2 SVGIG (reference sequence). The trim removed 5 bases at V and 2 bases at J, leaving 8 bases unmatched. CDR3 length: 15 amino acids. The CDR3 coding sequence is TGTGCCTGGCTCGGGGACAGGGGAACGAACTATGGCTACACCTTC. It specifies CAWLGDRGTNYGYTF. The full variable domain, rest sourced from reference TRBV30 and TRBJ1-2, is SQTIHQWPATLVQPVGSPLSLECTVEGTSNPNLYWYRQAAGRGLQLLFYSVGIGQISSEVPQNLSASRPQDRQFILSSKKLLLSDSGFYLCAWLGDRGTNYGYTFGSGTRLTVV.

The genes are TRBV28 and TRBJ2-7, with TRBD1 matching over 7 bases. Germline V gene data show CDR1 as MDHEN and CDR2 as SYDVKM. The trim removed 3 bases at V and 3 bases at J, leaving 5 bases unmatched. This CDR3 region has 14 residues. CDR3 region: CASSLYRGYYEQYF. CDR3 nucleotides: TGTGCCAGCAGTTTGTACAGGGGATACTACGAGCAGTACTTC.

The V gene is TRBV11-2, the J gene TRBJ2-5, with TRBD1 matching over 8 bases. This CDR3 spans 15 amino acids. Germline V gives CDR1 SGHAT, CDR2 FQNNGV. Trimming removed 3 bases from V and 5 bases from J; junction bases left unmatched: 8. CDR3 in amino acids: CASSLDRDRRETQYF. CDR3 DNA sequence: TGTGCCAGCAGCTTGGACCGGGACAGGAGGGAGACCCAGTACTTC.

The chain combines TRBV27 with TRBJ1-1, with unresolved D. V was pared by 5 bases and J by 3 bases, with 10 bases between. This CDR3 region has 13 residues. Germline V gene lookup returns CDR1 MNHEY and CDR2 SMNVEV (reference sequence). The CDR3 loop reads CASSRRRDTEAFF. CDR3 nucleotides: TGTGCCAGCAGTCGGAGACGGGACACTGAAGCTTTCTTT.

V and J are TRBV27 and TRBJ1-1, with D perhaps TRBD1 (6 bases). The germline V gene encodes CDR1 MNHEY and CDR2 SMNVEV (reference sequence). CDR3 length: 14 amino acids. The ends were cut back, 5 bases at V and 4 bases at J, with 14 bases in the middle. In DNA form, the CDR3 reads TGTGCCAGCAGTCCCGGACAGTCCATCACTGAAGCTTTCTTT. Protein: CASSPGQSITEAFF.

The rearrangement links TRBV15 to TRBJ2-6; TRBD1 might be the D (5 bases). V dropped 0 bases and J dropped 4 bases, with 19 bases sitting between them. The CDR3 totals 19 residues. Germline V gives CDR1 LNHNV, CDR2 YYDKDF (reference sequence). CDR3 region: CATSRDQAGMGWGANVLTF. DNA of the CDR3: TGTGCCACCAGCAGAGATCAGGCAGGGATGGGTTGGGGGGCCAACGTCCTGACTTTC.

V usage is TRBV28 and J usage is TRBJ1-5; 9 bases map to TRBD1. There are 15 residues in the CDR3. V was clipped by 5 bases and J by 0 bases; unmatched bases: 2. Germline CDR1 MDHEN, CDR2 SYDVKM. The CDR3 bases are TGTGCCAGCAGTGCGGGACAGGGTAGCAATCAGCCCCAGCATTTT. Residues: CASSAGQGSNQPQHF.

The chain has TRBV7-2 and TRBJ1-2; D possibly corresponds to TRBD1 (5 bases). The V and J ends lost 1 base and 5 bases respectively, with 11 bases between them. This CDR3 is built from 14 residues. Germline CDR1 SGHTA, CDR2 FQGNSA. The CDR3 loop reads CASSLDRGPYGYTF. Written as DNA, the CDR3 is TGTGCCAGCAGCTTAGATAGGGGTCCGTATGGCTACACCTTC.

The genes are TRBV4-2 and TRBJ1-1; tentatively, D is TRBD1 (5 bases). From germline, CDR1 is LGHNA and CDR2 YNFKEQ. The CDR3 has 14 residues. Trimming stripped 0 bases from V and 5 bases from J, with 10 bases between. CDR3 in amino acids: CASSQDKGWTEAFF. CDR3 nucleotide sequence: TGTGCCAGCAGCCAAGATAAGGGGTGGACTGAAGCTTTCTTT.

The chain uses TRBV6-5 and TRBJ1-2; D is ambiguous. Trimming pared 6 bases from V and 4 bases from J, leaving 18 bases between. Per the germline V gene, CDR1 is MNHEY and CDR2 is SVGAGI. CDR3 size: 15 residues. CDR3: CASSLRSTTGYGYTF. The CDR3 DNA sequence: TGTGCCAGCAGCCTGAGGAGCACTACGGGCTATGGCTACACCTTC.

The CDR3, as DNA: TGTGCCAGCAGCGCCCCACTAGCGGGGGACCTCACAGATACGCAGTATTTT. This codes for CASSAPLAGDLTDTQYF. The genes are TRBV7-2 and TRBJ2-3, with 11 bases lining up with TRBD2. The germline V gene has CDR1 SGHTA and CDR2 FQGNSA. The CDR3 consists of 17 residues. V lost 5 bases to trimming and J lost 2 bases; unmatched junction nucleotides: 9.

In this sample, this clone turned up a few times. This chain uses TRBV4-1 with TRBJ2-7, with 8 bases aligning to TRBD2. Germline trimming cut 4 bases from V and 4 bases from J; bases unmatched to any gene: 6. Per germline, CDR1 MGHRA and CDR2 YSYEKL. This CDR3 has 14 residues. The CDR3 here is CASSLVGGAYEQYF. For the CDR3, the DNA is TGCGCCAGCAGCCTTGTCGGGGGGGCTTACGAGCAGTACTTC.

The genes are TRBV25-1 and TRBJ1-1, with D unresolved. CDR1 MGHDK and CDR2 SYGVNS come from the germline V gene. Trimming removed 5 bases at V and 3 bases at J, with 13 bases between. CDR3 length equals 14 residues. CDR3 in amino acids: CASSSGWEDTEAFF. As DNA, the CDR3 is TGTGCCAGCAGTTCGGGGTGGGAGGACACTGAAGCTTTCTTT. The whole variable domain, remainder taken from reference TRBV25-1 and TRBJ1-1, is EADIYQTPRYLVIGTGKKITLECSQTMGHDKMYWYQQDPGMELHLIHYSYGVNSTEKGDLSSESTVSRIRTEHFPLTLESARPSHTSQYLCASSSGWEDTEAFFGQGTRLTVV.

V gene TRBV10-3 combines with J gene TRBJ2-1; the match to TRBD2 covers 7 bases. CDR1 and CDR2 (germline): ENHRY, SYGVKD. V lost 7 bases to trimming and J lost 3 bases; unmatched junction nucleotides: 3. This CDR3 contains 13 residues. The CDR3 coding sequence is TGTGCCATCAATCCTAGCGGCTACAATGAGCAGTTCTTC. It codes for CAINPSGYNEQFF.